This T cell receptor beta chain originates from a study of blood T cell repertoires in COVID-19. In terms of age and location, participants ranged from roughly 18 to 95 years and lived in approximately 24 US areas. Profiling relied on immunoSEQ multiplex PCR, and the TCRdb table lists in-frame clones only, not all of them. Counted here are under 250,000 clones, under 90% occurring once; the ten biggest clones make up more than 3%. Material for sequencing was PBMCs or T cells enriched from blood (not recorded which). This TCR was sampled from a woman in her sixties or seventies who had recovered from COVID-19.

The CDR3, as DNA: TGTGCCAGCAGCTCATTAAAGGGACAGGGGTTTACCGGGGAGCTGTTTTTT. Its translation: CASSSLKGQGFTGELFF. This chain connects TRBV5-6 to TRBJ2-2, with TRBD1 identical over 10 bases. Germline V CDR1 and CDR2: SGHDT, YYEEEE. CDR3 length: 17 amino acids. J was trimmed by 5 bases and V by 3 bases; bases with no gene match: 10.